This TCR beta chain was found in a study of early T cells in non-severe SARS-CoV-2 infection. Study-level background: Sequenced material consisted of bulk RNA (from unsorted whole blood), and chains were unpaired.

This clonotype was seen ten or more times. Its matching antigen is unknown. Individual cDNA molecules carried attached unique molecular identifiers. MiXCR, run by TCRdb on the 5' RACE reads, gives a single entry per CDR3 protein. The repertoire holds approximately 38,000 distinct CDR3 sequences, with 4.7% as singletons. Regarding the study as a whole: Reliance on VDJdb matching favored anti-spike CD8 responses; private and CD4 specificities were missed.

This CDR3 has 16 residues. V shed 7 bases, J shed 3 bases, and the junction held 8 bases outside the gene matches. Looked up from germline, CDR1 is SEHNR and CDR2 is FQNEAQ (reference sequence). V and J are TRBV7-9 and TRBJ2-2; 10 positions match TRBD1. The sequence was collected from an adult who was a healthcare worker with PCR-confirmed SARS-CoV-2 infection or an uninfected control (not recorded which). The source material was whole blood. CDR3 nucleotide sequence: TGTGCCAGCACTGGGGGACAGGGGACGGACACCGGGGAGCTGTTTTTT. It specifies CASTGGQGTDTGELFF.